A single sample gave rise to the 9 T cell receptor beta chains below, sequenced in a study of T cell clonality in common variable immunodeficiency. Generated by immunoSEQ multiplex PCR, the TCRdb table keeps only in-frame clones and is missing some. The sample offers about 52,000 clones and no singletons, the top ten holding 1.8%. The sequencing sample was made of peripheral blood mononuclear cells. These receptor sequences come from a person aged 18-70 years in good health.

This clone turned up a few times. The read ends 3 residues early relative to the CDR3; the germline J gene fills the gap. The chain links TRBV19 to TRBJ1-2; no clear D. This CDR3 is built from 15 residues. CDR1 is LNHDA, CDR2 SQIVND, per germline (reference sequence). The CDR3 bases that were read are TGTGCCAGTAGGCCGACTCCGACTTCCTACAATGAC. This translates into CASRPTPTSYND. The whole CDR3 region reads CASRPTPTSYNDYTF.

In this sample, this clone turned up many times. The sequence runs out 3 residues before the end of the CDR3; the remainder is reconstructed from the germline J gene. The chain combines TRBV5-6 with TRBJ1-3; D gene uncertain. Germline V gene lookup returns CDR1 SGHDT and CDR2 YYEEEE. V dropped 1 base and J dropped 4 bases, with 3 bases sitting between them. The CDR3 runs to 12 residues. Partial CDR3 DNA: TGTGCCAGCAGCTTGTCGGGAAACACC. Its protein is CASSLSGNT. The CDR3 in its entirety is CASSLSGNTIYF.

This clone was found many times. The missing CDR3 end, 3 residues past where the read stops, is filled in from the germline J gene. The J gene is TRBJ1-5, the V gene TRBV20-1, with a possible D match to TRBD1 (5 bases). Germline CDR1 reads DFQATT; CDR2 reads SNEGSKA (reference sequence). The CDR3 loop spans 15 amino acids. Trimming removed 4 bases at V and 4 bases at J, with 17 bases between. This CDR3 reads CSATSIRDGNQPQHF. The DNA read from the CDR3 is TGCAGTGCTACTTCGATCAGGGATGGGAATCAGCCC.

This clone was seen at least ten times. The read falls 3 residues short of the CDR3 end, and the missing part is taken from the germline J gene. The rearrangement uses TRBV29-1 and TRBJ1-1; 8 positions agree with TRBD1. V shed 4 bases, J shed 4 bases, and the junction held 8 bases outside the gene matches. This CDR3 is built from 14 residues. Germline V gives CDR1 SQVTM, CDR2 ANQGSEA. CDR3: CSVVGARGPTEAFF. The CDR3 bases that were read are TGCAGCGTTGTAGGGGCCAGGGGGCCCACTGAA.

This clone was seen at least ten times. The sequenced fragment ends 3 residues before the CDR3 boundary, so the rest is inferred from the germline J gene. V usage is TRBV2 and J usage is TRBJ1-2; D is perhaps TRBD1 (5 bases). CDR1 is SNHLY and CDR2 is FYNNEI in the germline V gene. V was pared by 2 bases and J by 4 bases, with 14 bases between. CDR3 length: 15 amino acids. Partial CDR3 DNA: TGTGCCAGCAGTGAATTCGAGGGGTTTGGCTATGGC. This codes for CASSEFEGFGYG. In full, the CDR3 is CASSEFEGFGYGYTF.

Of note for this clone: One junction end disagrees with the germline gene, perhaps due to a read error. The CDR3 goes on 3 residues after the read ends, and that part is filled in from the germline J gene. V gene TRBV7-7 combines with J gene TRBJ2-4, with TRBD1 identical over 10 bases. CDR3 length: 14 amino acids. Per the germline V gene, CDR1 is SSHAT and CDR2 is FNYEAQ (reference sequence). The sequenced part of the CDR3 DNA is TGTGCTAGCACCAGGACAGGGGGAAAAGGGGGT. It yields the protein CASTRTGGKGG. The full CDR3 sequence reads CASTRTGGKGGQYF.

At least ten counts were recorded for this clone. The sequenced CDR3 bases are TGTGCCAGCAGCTTAGGGTCAGGCAATCAGCCC. Its protein is CASSLGSGNQP. The entire CDR3 protein reads CASSLGSGNQPQHF. The rearrangement joins TRBV7-9 to TRBJ1-5, with D unclear. The CDR3 extends 3 residues past the end of the read, so its final part is completed from the germline J gene. CDR1 is SEHNR and CDR2 is FQNEAQ in the germline V gene (reference sequence). This CDR3 is built from 14 residues. Trimming pared 1 base from V and 2 bases from J, leaving 6 bases between.

CDR3 sequence: CAWSRGEVFSPLFF. CDR3 bases read: TGTGCCTGGTCGCGCGGGGAAGTGTTTTCACCG. The chain uses TRBV30 and TRBJ2-2; D may be TRBD2 (6 bases). Read data end 3 residues before the CDR3 end; the end is taken from the germline J gene. The CDR3 extends over 14 amino acids. From germline, CDR1 is GTSNPN and CDR2 SVGIG (reference sequence).

This clone was seen a handful of times. The DNA ends 3 residues before the CDR3 does, and the rest of the CDR3 is filled in from the germline J gene. This chain uses TRBV7-6 with TRBJ2-2; 9 positions match TRBD1. Germline values: CDR1 SGHVS, CDR2 FNYEAQ. This CDR3 has 14 residues. CDR3 amino acids: CASSPGTGLRKLFF. The covered CDR3 bases are TGTGCCAGCAGTCCCGGGACAGGGTTGAGAAAG.